This record looks at one T cell receptor (beta chain) sequence and its context. The target antigen is unknown. The treatment denotes: approximately 9-day PBMC culture with coronavirus spike peptide pools or control peptides (ViraFEST assay). Investigators obtained the unexposed donor's CD4+ T cells before the COVID-19 pandemic (2011-2018). V lost 2 bases and J lost 6, with 3 bases in between. The germline gives CDR1 SGHTA, CDR2 FQGNSA. This CDR3 contains 11 residues. Sequenced with the Oncomine TCR Beta short-read assay was DNA taken from cultured CD4+ T cells. TCRdb used MiXCR to reprocess the PCR reads, holding one entry per CDR3 protein. The table includes fewer than 9,500 distinct CDR3 sequences, around 48% detected once. This entry belongs to a study of vaccination and CD4 T cells after COVID-19. Study-wide points: Apart from involving relatively few convalescent patients, the work omitted early post-infection timepoints.

This TCR was recovered from a human donor in good health. The rearrangement joins TRBV7-2 to TRBJ2-3; no firm D call. What was sequenced was CD4+ T cells from blood, cultured in vitro. The CDR3 region is CASSLWDTQYF. In DNA, the CDR3 is TGTGCCAGCAGCTTATGGGATACGCAGTATTTT.